The 11 T cell receptor beta chains in this list originate from one sample, sequenced in a study of technical replicates of blood from several donors. Here immunoSEQ multiplex PCR was the method, and the copy in TCRdb shows in-frame clones only, minus some. The table lists under 90,000 clones, 93% of them singletons, with less than 0.3% in the top ten. Sequenced: T cells isolated from PBMCs. The receptors stem from a human donor in good health.

The count of this clone is one. The chain joins TRBV5-8 to TRBJ1-3, with 8 bases that match TRBD1. The V gene's germline CDR1 is SGHTS and CDR2 YDEGEE. This CDR3 comprises 14 residues. The junction had 5 bases not matched to a gene; V was cut back by 4 bases and J by 5 bases. CDR3 DNA sequence: TGTGCCAGCAGCCCAGGGGGCGGGCGAAACACCATATATTTT. Translated, it gives CASSPGGGRNTIYF.

In this sample, this clone turned up once. The chain uses TRBV11-3 and TRBJ1-1; the D gene is possibly TRBD1 (6 bases). This CDR3 is built from 13 residues. Trimming removed 6 bases at V and 6 bases at J, with 14 bases between. Germline CDR1 reads SGHNT; CDR2 reads YENEEA. The CDR3, as DNA: TGTGCCAGCAGAATGAGGGGGTTATCTGAAGCTTTCTTT. It encodes CASRMRGLSEAFF.

The chain combines TRBV5-1 with TRBJ1-2, with D unclear. V was cut by 0 bases and J by 7 bases, with 10 bases left in between. The CDR3 extends over 13 amino acids. The germline CDR1 and CDR2 sequences are SGHRS and YFSETQ. The CDR3 protein is CASSLDGLSGYTF. In DNA, the CDR3 is TGCGCCAGCAGCTTGGACGGGTTATCTGGCTACACCTTC. Looking up the rest from reference TRBV5-1 and TRBJ1-2 gives the full variable domain: KAGVTQTPRYLIKTRGQQVTLSCSPISGHRSVSWYQQTPGQGLQFLFEYFSETQRNKGNFPGRFSGRQFSNSRSEMNVSTLELGDSALYLCASSLDGLSGYTFGSGTRLTVV.

The CDR3 DNA reads as TGTGCCAGCAGCTTAGCCTATACGAACACCGGGGAGCTGTTTTTT. Amino acid sequence: CASSLAYTNTGELFF. V is TRBV7-3 and J is TRBJ2-2; D unresolved. Germline V lookup: CDR1 SGHTA, CDR2 FQGTGA. The V end was cut by 2 bases, the J end by 0 bases, with 7 bases between. This CDR3 contains 15 residues.

The chain couples TRBV5-1 to TRBJ2-1; 9 nucleotides line up with TRBD1. The CDR3 sequence is 15 residues long. Germline-derived CDR1 and CDR2 are SGHRS and YFSETQ. Trimming removed 4 bases from V and 6 bases from J; junction bases left unmatched: 8. The CDR3 spells CASSPGDRVINEQFF. For the CDR3, the DNA is TGCGCCAGCAGCCCCGGGGACAGGGTTATCAATGAGCAGTTCTTC.

The genes are TRBV7-9 and TRBJ1-3, with TRBD1 matching 8 bases. The CDR3 covers 12 residues. Unmatched junction bases numbered 1, after V lost 5 bases and J lost 7 bases. CDR1 SEHNR and CDR2 FQNEAQ come from the germline V gene (reference sequence). The CDR3 loop reads CASSTGGNTIYF. CDR3 DNA: TGTGCCAGCAGCACAGGGGGGAACACCATATATTTT.

The chain uses TRBV28 and TRBJ2-7; 9 bases fit TRBD1. V shed 7 bases, J shed 3 bases, and the junction held 22 bases outside the gene matches. This CDR3 is 19 amino acids long. Germline V gene data show CDR1 as MDHEN and CDR2 as SYDVKM. The CDR3, as DNA: TGTGCCAGCATATCCTGGGGGGACAGGGCCATCCCCGAAGTCTACGAGCAGTACTTC. It is translated as CASISWGDRAIPEVYEQYF.

CDR3 sequence: CASSSTGGPDTQYF. CDR3 sequence (DNA): TGTGCCAGCAGTAGTACAGGGGGCCCAGATACGCAGTATTTT. This chain joins TRBV27 and TRBJ2-3, with TRBD1 matching over 9 bases. The CDR3 covers 14 residues. The V and J ends lost 5 bases and 4 bases, in that order; junction bases with no gene match: 4. Germline V gene data show CDR1 as MNHEY and CDR2 as SMNVEV (reference sequence).

The rearrangement uses TRBV19 and TRBJ1-2; 7 positions match TRBD1. This CDR3 spans 12 amino acids. Looked up from germline, CDR1 is LNHDA and CDR2 is SQIVND (reference sequence). V shed 3 bases, J shed 5 bases, and the junction held 0 bases outside the gene matches. The CDR3 loop reads CASSMTGYGYTF. In DNA, the CDR3 is TGTGCCAGTAGTATGACAGGGTATGGCTACACCTTC. Full variable domain (outside the CDR3, taken from reference TRBV19 and TRBJ1-2): DGGITQSPKYLFRKEGQNVTLSCEQNLNHDAMYWYRQDPGQGLRLIYYSQIVNDFQKGDIAEGYSVSREKKESFPLTVTSAQKNPTAFYLCASSMTGYGYTFGSGTRLTVV.

Of note for this clone: A read error may produce the germline difference seen at one junction end. The chain couples TRBV7-9 to TRBJ2-1; D uncertain. Germline lookup yields CDR1 SEHNR and CDR2 FQNEAQ (reference sequence). The CDR3 is 13 amino acids. CDR3 residues: CASRLGGVLEQFF. CDR3 in DNA: TGTGCCAGCAGGTTAGGTGGAGTTCTTGAGCAGTTCTTC.

J is TRBJ2-1 and V is TRBV6-1, with D maybe TRBD2 (6 bases). The CDR3 is made up of 16 amino acids. V shed 2 bases and J shed 2 bases, with 13 bases lying between them. In germline, CDR1 is MNHNS, CDR2 SASEGT. The DNA of the CDR3 is TGTGCCAGCAGTGAAAAGTTTTGGGGGGCCTACAATGAGCAGTTCTTC. Its protein product is CASSEKFWGAYNEQFF.